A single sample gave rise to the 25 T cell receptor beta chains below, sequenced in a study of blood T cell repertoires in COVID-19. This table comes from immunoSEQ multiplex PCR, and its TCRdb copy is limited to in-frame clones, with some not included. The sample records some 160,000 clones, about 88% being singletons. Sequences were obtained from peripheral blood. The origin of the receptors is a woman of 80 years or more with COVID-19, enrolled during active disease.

The CDR3 bases are TGTGCCAGCAGCCTACTCGGGGTGAGGGGCTACACCTTC. It translates to CASSLLGVRGYTF. V gene TRBV14 combines with J gene TRBJ1-2, with D unclear. The CDR3 runs 13 residues. Germline V CDR1 and CDR2: SGHDN, FVKESK. Trimming pared 4 bases from V and 8 bases from J, leaving 14 bases between.

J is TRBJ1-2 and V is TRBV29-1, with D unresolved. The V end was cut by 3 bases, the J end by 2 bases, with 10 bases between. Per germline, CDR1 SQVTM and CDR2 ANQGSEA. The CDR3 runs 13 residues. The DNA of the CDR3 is TGCAGCGTTGATTCATCGCGGAACTATGGCTACACCTTC. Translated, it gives CSVDSSRNYGYTF.

In DNA form, the CDR3 reads TGTGCCAGCAGTACGAACGGACAGTCTAATTCACCCCTCCACTTT. As protein: CASSTNGQSNSPLHF. This rearrangement joins TRBV6-6 to TRBJ1-6, with D perhaps matching TRBD1 (6 bases). The CDR3 consists of 15 residues. The germline V and J ends were trimmed by 5 bases and 6 bases, with 14 bases remaining between them. CDR1 and CDR2 (germline): MNHNY, SVGAGI (reference sequence).

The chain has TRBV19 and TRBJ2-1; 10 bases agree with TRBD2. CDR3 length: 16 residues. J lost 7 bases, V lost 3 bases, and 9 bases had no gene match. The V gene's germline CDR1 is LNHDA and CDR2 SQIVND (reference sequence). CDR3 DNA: TGTGCCAGTAGTATGCCCGCACTAGCGGGGAATAATGAGCAGTTCTTC. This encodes CASSMPALAGNNEQFF. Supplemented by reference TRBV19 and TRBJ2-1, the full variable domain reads DGGITQSPKYLFRKEGQNVTLSCEQNLNHDAMYWYRQDPGQGLRLIYYSQIVNDFQKGDIAEGYSVSREKKESFPLTVTSAQKNPTAFYLCASSMPALAGNNEQFFGPGTRLTVL.

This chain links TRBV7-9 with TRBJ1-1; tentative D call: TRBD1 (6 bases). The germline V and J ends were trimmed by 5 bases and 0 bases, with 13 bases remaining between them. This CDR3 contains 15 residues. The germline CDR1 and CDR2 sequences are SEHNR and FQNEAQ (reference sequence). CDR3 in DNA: TGTGCCAGCAGCCCCTCGACAGGAGTGAACACTGAAGCTTTCTTT. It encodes CASSPSTGVNTEAFF.

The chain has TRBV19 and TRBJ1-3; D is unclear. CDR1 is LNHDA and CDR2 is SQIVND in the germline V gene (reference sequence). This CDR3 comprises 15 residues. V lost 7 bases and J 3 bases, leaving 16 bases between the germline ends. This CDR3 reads CASTIRRGSGNTIYF. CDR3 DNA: TGTGCCAGTACCATCCGCCGGGGTAGTGGAAACACCATATATTTT.

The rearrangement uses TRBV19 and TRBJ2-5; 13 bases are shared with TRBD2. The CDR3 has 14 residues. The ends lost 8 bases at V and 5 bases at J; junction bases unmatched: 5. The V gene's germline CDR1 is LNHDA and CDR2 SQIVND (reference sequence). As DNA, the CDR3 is TGTGCCAGTCAACTAGCGGGAGGGCGCGAGACCCAGTACTTC. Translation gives CASQLAGGRETQYF. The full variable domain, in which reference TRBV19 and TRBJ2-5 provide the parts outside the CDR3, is DGGITQSPKYLFRKEGQNVTLSCEQNLNHDAMYWYRQDPGQGLRLIYYSQIVNDFQKGDIAEGYSVSREKKESFPLTVTSAQKNPTAFYLCASQLAGGRETQYFGPGTRLLVL.

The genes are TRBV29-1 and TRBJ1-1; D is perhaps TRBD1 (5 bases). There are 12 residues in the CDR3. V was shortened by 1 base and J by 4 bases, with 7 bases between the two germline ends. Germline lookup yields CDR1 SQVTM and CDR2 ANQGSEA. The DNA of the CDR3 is TGCAGCGTTGAAGGGGGCCTCACTGAAGCTTTCTTT. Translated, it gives CSVEGGLTEAFF.

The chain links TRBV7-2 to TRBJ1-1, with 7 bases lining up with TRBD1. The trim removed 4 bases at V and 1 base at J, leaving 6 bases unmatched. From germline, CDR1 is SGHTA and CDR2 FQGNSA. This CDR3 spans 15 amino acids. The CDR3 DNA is TGTGCCAGCAGCTCACAGGGGCCCGGGAACACTGAAGCTTTCTTT. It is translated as CASSSQGPGNTEAFF.

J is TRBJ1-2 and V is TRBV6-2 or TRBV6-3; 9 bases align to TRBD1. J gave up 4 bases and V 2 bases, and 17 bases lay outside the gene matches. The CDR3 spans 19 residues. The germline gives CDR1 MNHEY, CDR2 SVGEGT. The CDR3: CASSYPLGTGQDDPYGYTF. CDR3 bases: TGTGCCAGCAGTTACCCCCTTGGGACAGGGCAAGATGATCCCTATGGCTACACCTTC.

CDR3 DNA sequence: TGTGCCATCAGTACTAGCGGGAGTACGGCCTACAATGAGCAGTTCTTC. Its translation is CAISTSGSTAYNEQFF. This chain uses TRBV10-3 with TRBJ2-1; 11 bases match TRBD2. The germline V gene has CDR1 ENHRY and CDR2 SYGVKD. The CDR3 consists of 16 residues. V lost 5 bases to trimming and J lost 2 bases; unmatched junction nucleotides: 5.

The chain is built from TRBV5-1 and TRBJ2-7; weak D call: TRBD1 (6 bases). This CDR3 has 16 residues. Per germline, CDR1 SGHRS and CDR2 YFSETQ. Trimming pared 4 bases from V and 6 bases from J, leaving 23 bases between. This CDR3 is CASSQSPTGIPTEQYF. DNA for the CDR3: TGCGCCAGCAGCCAAAGCCCCACAGGGATACCTACCGAGCAGTACTTC. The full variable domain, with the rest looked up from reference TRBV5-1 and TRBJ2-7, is KAGVTQTPRYLIKTRGQQVTLSCSPISGHRSVSWYQQTPGQGLQFLFEYFSETQRNKGNFPGRFSGRQFSNSRSEMNVSTLELGDSALYLCASSQSPTGIPTEQYFGPGTRLTVT.

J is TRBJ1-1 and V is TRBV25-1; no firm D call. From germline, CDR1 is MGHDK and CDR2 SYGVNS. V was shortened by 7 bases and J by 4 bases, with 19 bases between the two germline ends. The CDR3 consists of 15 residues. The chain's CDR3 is CASKISGLAGTEAFF. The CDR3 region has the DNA TGTGCCAGCAAGATCTCGGGCCTTGCGGGCACTGAAGCTTTCTTT.

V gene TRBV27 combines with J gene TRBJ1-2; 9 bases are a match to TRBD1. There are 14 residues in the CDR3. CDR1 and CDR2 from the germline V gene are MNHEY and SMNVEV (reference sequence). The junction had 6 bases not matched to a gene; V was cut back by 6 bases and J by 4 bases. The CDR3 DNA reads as TGTGCCAGCAGGAGAAGACAGGGGGGCTATGGCTACACCTTC. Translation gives CASRRRQGGYGYTF.

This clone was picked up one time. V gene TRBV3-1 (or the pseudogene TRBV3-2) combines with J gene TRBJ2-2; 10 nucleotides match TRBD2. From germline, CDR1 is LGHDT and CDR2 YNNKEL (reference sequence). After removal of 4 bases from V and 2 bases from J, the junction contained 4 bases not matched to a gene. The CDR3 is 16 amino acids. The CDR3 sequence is CASSLGTSDNTGELFF. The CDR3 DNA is TGTGCCAGCAGCCTTGGGACTAGCGATAACACCGGGGAGCTGTTTTTT.

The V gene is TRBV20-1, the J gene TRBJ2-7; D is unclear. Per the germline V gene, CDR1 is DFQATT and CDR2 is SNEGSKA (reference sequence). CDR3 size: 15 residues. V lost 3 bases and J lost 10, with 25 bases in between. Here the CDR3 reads CSASMSTSSQNPQYF. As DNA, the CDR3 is TGCAGTGCTAGTATGTCCACGTCTAGTCAAAACCCTCAGTACTTC.

In nucleotides, the CDR3 is TGTGCCAGCAGTTTAGACAGGGGCACAGATACGCAGTATTTT. Protein sequence: CASSLDRGTDTQYF. This chain joins TRBV6-5 and TRBJ2-3; 7 nucleotides align to TRBD1. After removal of 4 bases from V and 1 base from J, the junction contained 2 bases not matched to a gene. Germline V CDR1 and CDR2: MNHEY, SVGAGI. The length of the CDR3 is 14 residues.

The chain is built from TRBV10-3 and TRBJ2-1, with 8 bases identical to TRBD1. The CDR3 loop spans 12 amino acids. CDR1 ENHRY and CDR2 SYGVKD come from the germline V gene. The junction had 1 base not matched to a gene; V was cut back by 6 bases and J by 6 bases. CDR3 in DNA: TGTGCCATCAGCACAGGGGGCAATGAGCAGTTCTTC. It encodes CAISTGGNEQFF.

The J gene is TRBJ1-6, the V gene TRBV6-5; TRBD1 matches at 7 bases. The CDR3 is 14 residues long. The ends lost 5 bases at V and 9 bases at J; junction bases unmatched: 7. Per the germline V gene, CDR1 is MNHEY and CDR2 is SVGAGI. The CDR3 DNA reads TGTGCCAGCAGTCCGGGACAGTGGGGTTCACCCCTCCACTTT. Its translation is CASSPGQWGSPLHF.

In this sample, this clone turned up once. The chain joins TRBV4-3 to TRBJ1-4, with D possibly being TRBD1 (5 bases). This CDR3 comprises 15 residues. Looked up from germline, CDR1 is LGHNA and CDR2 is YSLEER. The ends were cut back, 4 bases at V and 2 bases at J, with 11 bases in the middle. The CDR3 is CASSPSGLTNEKLFF. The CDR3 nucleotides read TGCGCCAGCAGCCCCTCAGGGCTCACTAATGAAAAACTGTTTTTT.

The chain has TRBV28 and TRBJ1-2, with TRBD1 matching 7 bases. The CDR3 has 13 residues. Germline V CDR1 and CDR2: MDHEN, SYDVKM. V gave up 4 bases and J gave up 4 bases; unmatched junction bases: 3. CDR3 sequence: CASSSRQGYGYTF. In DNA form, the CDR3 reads TGTGCCAGCAGTTCACGACAGGGCTATGGCTACACCTTC.

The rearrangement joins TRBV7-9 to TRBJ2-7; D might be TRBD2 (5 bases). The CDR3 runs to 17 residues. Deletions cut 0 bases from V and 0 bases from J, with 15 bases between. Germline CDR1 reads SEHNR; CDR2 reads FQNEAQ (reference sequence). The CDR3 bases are TGTGCCAGCAGCTTAGCGCCCCGTGTAGCGAGCTCCTACGAGCAGTACTTC. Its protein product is CASSLAPRVASSYEQYF.

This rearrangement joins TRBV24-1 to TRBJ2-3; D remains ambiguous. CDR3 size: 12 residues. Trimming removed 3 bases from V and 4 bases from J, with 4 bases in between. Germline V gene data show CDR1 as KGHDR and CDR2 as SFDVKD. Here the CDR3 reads CATSDLADTQYF. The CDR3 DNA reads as TGTGCCACCAGTGATCTCGCAGATACGCAGTATTTT.

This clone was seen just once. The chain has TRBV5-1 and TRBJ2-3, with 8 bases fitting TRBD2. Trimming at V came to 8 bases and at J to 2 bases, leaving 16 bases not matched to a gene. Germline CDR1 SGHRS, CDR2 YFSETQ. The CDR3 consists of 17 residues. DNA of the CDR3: TGCGCCAGTAGCCCGGGAGGGATCGCTTCCTACACAGATACGCAGTATTTT. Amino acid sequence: CASSPGGIASYTDTQYF.

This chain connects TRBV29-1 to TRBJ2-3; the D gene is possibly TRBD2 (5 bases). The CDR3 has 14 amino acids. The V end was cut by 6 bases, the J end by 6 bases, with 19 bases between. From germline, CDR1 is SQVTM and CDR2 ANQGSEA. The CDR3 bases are TGCAGCGTCCGGACTCGAAACCAACACGATACGCAGTATTTT. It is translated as CSVRTRNQHDTQYF.